Shown below are 20 T cell receptor beta chains from a single sample sequenced in a study of OX40 agonist ivuxolimab in advanced cancers. Using immunoSEQ multiplex PCR, the repertoire was profiled, and TCRdb retains in-frame clones only, with some absent. Of tens of thousands of clones in the sample, around 90% are singletons; the top ten hold 0.67%. This sample comprised CD4+ or CD8+ T cells sorted from blood, obtained in a trial of the OX40 agonist ivuxolimab. The source is an adult with an advanced solid tumor such as melanoma, head and neck, liver or kidney cancer.

This chain links TRBV10-3 with TRBJ2-1; possibly TRBD2 for D (5 bases). Trimming shortened V by 10 bases and J by 6 bases, and 10 bases separated the two germline ends. This CDR3 is built from 11 residues. Germline CDR1 and CDR2: ENHRY and SYGVKD. In DNA form, the CDR3 reads TGTGCCACCAAGGAGGCCAATGAGCAGTTCTTC. This gives the protein CATKEANEQFF.

V and J are TRBV19 and TRBJ1-5; D ambiguous. This CDR3 comprises 13 residues. Germline CDR1 is LNHDA and CDR2 is SQIVND (reference sequence). The V end lost 3 bases, the J end lost 5 bases, and 8 bases lay between the germline ends. The CDR3 DNA is TGTGCCAGTAGTATGTCGGAGTATCAGCCCCAGCATTTT. It codes for CASSMSEYQPQHF.

The CDR3 region is CSVGTGGTYYEQYF. The CDR3 bases are TGCAGCGTTGGGACAGGGGGTACCTACTACGAGCAGTACTTC. The chain employs TRBV29-1 and TRBJ2-7, with 10 bases matching TRBD1. V trimming: 4 bases; J trimming: 3 bases; junction bases outside the gene matches: 6. CDR1 SQVTM and CDR2 ANQGSEA come from the germline V gene. CDR3 length: 14 residues.

The chain employs TRBV30 and TRBJ2-3; D perhaps matches TRBD2 (7 bases). Looked up from germline, CDR1 is GTSNPN and CDR2 is SVGIG (reference sequence). This CDR3 is 15 amino acids long. Trimming removed 3 bases at V and 2 bases at J, with 15 bases between. The CDR3 here is CAWSVVGGATDTQYF. CDR3 DNA: TGTGCCTGGAGCGTGGTAGGGGGGGCCACAGATACGCAGTATTTT. The complete variable domain, with remaining parts taken from reference TRBV30 and TRBJ2-3, reads SQTIHQWPATLVQPVGSPLSLECTVEGTSNPNLYWYRQAAGRGLQLLFYSVGIGQISSEVPQNLSASRPQDRQFILSSKKLLLSDSGFYLCAWSVVGGATDTQYFGPGTRLTVL.

J is TRBJ1-5 and V is TRBV7-8; tentative D call: TRBD1 (6 bases). Germline V CDR1 and CDR2: SGHVS, FQNEAQ. Trimming cost V 1 base and J 6 bases, with 13 bases left between them. CDR3 length: 15 amino acids. The CDR3 coding sequence is TGTGCCAGCAGCTTAGATTTCCAGGGGTTTCAGCCCCAGCATTTT. It specifies CASSLDFQGFQPQHF.

This chain links TRBV27 with TRBJ2-2; D gene unclear. Deletions cut 5 bases from V and 7 bases from J, with 11 bases between. CDR1 and CDR2 (germline): MNHEY, SMNVEV (reference sequence). The CDR3 has 13 amino acids. The CDR3 protein is CASSLPTNGELFF. The CDR3, as DNA: TGTGCCAGCAGTCTCCCGACAAACGGGGAGCTGTTTTTT.

Comments on this clone: With a much larger clone just one base away, this may be a read error. The gene calls are TRBV11-1 and TRBJ2-3; D not certain. CDR3 size: 12 residues. The V gene's germline CDR1 is SGHAT and CDR2 FQDESV (reference sequence). V was shortened by 6 bases and J by 1 base, with 5 bases between the two germline ends. CDR3 region: CASRRGTDTQYF. The CDR3 coding sequence is TGTGCCAGCAGAAGGGGCACAGATACGCAGTATTTT.

The CDR3 protein is CASSLVGTAQETQYF. The CDR3 DNA reads TGTGCCAGCAGCTTGGTGGGTACAGCACAAGAGACCCAGTACTTC. This chain connects TRBV5-5 to TRBJ2-5; no reliable D call. This CDR3 has 15 amino acids. Looked up from germline, CDR1 is SGHKS and CDR2 is YYEKEE (reference sequence). The V and J ends lost 0 bases and 2 bases respectively, with 11 bases between them.

This chain's CDR3 is CASSEGRGYTEAFF. CDR3 sequence (DNA): TGTGCCAGCAGTGAGGGCAGGGGATACACTGAAGCTTTCTTT. V and J are TRBV6-1 and TRBJ1-1; possibly TRBD1 for D (6 bases). V was pared by 3 bases and J by 3 bases, with 11 bases between. This CDR3 has 14 amino acids. Per the germline V gene, CDR1 is MNHNS and CDR2 is SASEGT.

V usage is TRBV28 and J usage is TRBJ2-2, with 14 bases that match TRBD2. Germline-derived CDR1 and CDR2 are MDHEN and SYDVKM. With 5 bases clipped from V and 6 bases from J, the junction kept 11 bases outside the gene matches. This CDR3 is built from 18 residues. The CDR3 reads CASSPPGLAGDRAGELFF. CDR3 bases: TGTGCCAGCAGTCCCCCGGGACTAGCGGGAGACAGGGCCGGGGAGCTGTTTTTT.

This chain links TRBV19 with TRBJ1-1; tentative D call: TRBD1 (5 bases). The CDR3 extends over 13 amino acids. The germline CDR1 and CDR2 sequences are LNHDA and SQIVND (reference sequence). The germline V and J ends were trimmed by 2 bases and 6 bases, with 10 bases remaining between them. CDR3 amino acids: CASSISGLAEAFF. Written as DNA, the CDR3 is TGTGCCAGTAGTATATCAGGGCTCGCTGAAGCTTTCTTT.

The chain carries TRBV11-2 and TRBJ2-1; 10 bases align to TRBD2. After removal of 5 bases from V and 10 bases from J, the junction contained 14 bases not matched to a gene. The CDR3 covers 16 residues. The germline V gene has CDR1 SGHAT and CDR2 FQNNGV. CDR3 coding DNA: TGTGCCAGCAGCCAGGGGGGGACTCTAGCGGGAGTAGAGCAGTTCTTC. Translated: CASSQGGTLAGVEQFF.

Only one count was recorded for this clone. The chain uses TRBV19 and TRBJ2-6; D is undetermined. This CDR3 region has 14 residues. V lost 3 bases, J lost 0 bases, and 3 bases lay in between. Germline CDR1 and CDR2: LNHDA and SQIVND (reference sequence). CDR3 nucleotide sequence: TGTGCCAGTAGTATCATCTCTGGGGCCAACGTCCTGACTTTC. Its protein product is CASSIISGANVLTF.

The V call is TRBV7-2, the J call TRBJ1-2; 9 bases match TRBD1. The V gene end was trimmed by 5 bases and the J gene end by 4 bases; junction bases not matched to a gene: 2. This CDR3 is built from 13 residues. Per the germline V gene, CDR1 is SGHTA and CDR2 is FQGNSA. The CDR3 is CASSPTGGYGYTF. CDR3 bases: TGTGCCAGCAGCCCGACAGGGGGCTATGGCTACACCTTC.

This chain connects TRBV10-3 to TRBJ2-1; 14 nucleotides align to TRBD2. V dropped 4 bases and J dropped 4; count of bases not matched to a gene: 12. CDR1 and CDR2 from the germline V gene are ENHRY and SYGVKD. The CDR3 contains 19 residues. CDR3: CAISVSGTSGSERYNEQFF. The CDR3 DNA is TGTGCCATCAGTGTCTCCGGGACTAGCGGGAGTGAGAGATACAATGAGCAGTTCTTC.

The chain couples TRBV4-1 to TRBJ1-4; TRBD1 aligns across 12 bases. The V gene end was trimmed by 4 bases and the J gene end by 1 base; junction bases not matched to a gene: 7. The CDR3 runs to 18 residues. CDR1 and CDR2 (germline): MGHRA, YSYEKL. The CDR3: CASSPRDRGPGTNEKLFF. The DNA for the CDR3 is TGCGCCAGCAGCCCCCGGGACAGGGGGCCCGGAACTAATGAAAAACTGTTTTTT.

This chain joins TRBV28 and TRBJ2-7; 8 bases are a match to TRBD1. With 8 bases clipped from V and 5 bases from J, the junction kept 11 bases outside the gene matches. The CDR3 has 14 residues. Germline CDR1 and CDR2: MDHEN and SYDVKM. Written as DNA, the CDR3 is TGTGCCAGCCAAAGATACCAGGGGGCCAACGAGCAGTACTTC. Amino acids: CASQRYQGANEQYF.

J is TRBJ1-1 and V is TRBV10-2, with D hard to call. Germline CDR1 WSHSY, CDR2 SAAADI. Deletions cut 8 bases from V and 1 base from J, with 11 bases between. The length of the CDR3 is 13 residues. CDR3 in DNA: TGCGCCAGCGGTCAGGCAAAGAACACTGAAGCTTTCTTT. Translated, it gives CASGQAKNTEAFF.

The chain uses TRBV29-1 and TRBJ1-1, with D maybe TRBD1 (6 bases). Looked up from germline, CDR1 is SQVTM and CDR2 is ANQGSEA. V gave up 4 bases and J gave up 4 bases, with 16 bases separating them. This CDR3 comprises 14 residues. CDR3 bases: TGCAGCGTTGGCCAAGGGGGGCAGGGCACTGAAGCTTTCTTT. It translates to CSVGQGGQGTEAFF.

The rearrangement uses TRBV30 and TRBJ2-4; maybe TRBD2 (6 bases). CDR1 is GTSNPN and CDR2 is SVGIG in the germline V gene (reference sequence). The CDR3 sequence is 14 residues long. Deletions cut 0 bases from V and 0 bases from J, with 6 bases between. The CDR3 coding sequence is TGTGCCTGGAGTGTGGGGGGAGCCAAAAACATTCAGTACTTC. Its protein is CAWSVGGAKNIQYF. The entire variable domain, with the rest obtained from reference TRBV30 and TRBJ2-4, is as follows: SQTIHQWPATLVQPVGSPLSLECTVEGTSNPNLYWYRQAAGRGLQLLFYSVGIGQISSEVPQNLSASRPQDRQFILSSKKLLLSDSGFYLCAWSVGGAKNIQYFGAGTRLSVL.